Presented here are 26 T cell receptor beta chains from one specimen sequenced in a study of identical twins. TCRdb reprocessed the 5' RACE reads with MiXCR, giving one entry per CDR3 protein. The repertoire consists of 250,000 to 350,000 distinct CDR3 sequences, with just under 9.5% occurring once and the leading ten covering about 7.1%. The same data also contributed to another study, on yellow fever vaccine responses in identical twins.

Sequenced input: CD8+ T cells sorted from blood. The receptor set was obtained from a young woman in good health.

V usage is TRBV5-4 and J usage is TRBJ2-1; 7 bases match TRBD2. CDR3 size: 13 residues. V lost 4 bases to trimming and J lost 9 bases; unmatched junction nucleotides: 7. Germline values: CDR1 SGHNT, CDR2 YYREEE (reference sequence). As DNA, the CDR3 is TGTGCCAGCAGCCAGGGAGGGCTAGCTGAGCAGTTCTTC. Translation: CASSQGGLAEQFF.

This sequence joins TRBV5-1 and TRBJ2-7; unclear D gene. V shed 1 base and J shed 2 bases, with 7 bases lying between them. The CDR3 contains 13 residues. Germline V gene data show CDR1 as SGHRS and CDR2 as YFSETQ. The CDR3 DNA sequence: TGCGCCAGCAGCTTGTACCTACCCTACGAGCAGTACTTC. Its translation is CASSLYLPYEQYF.

This clonotype has more than one count but fewer than ten. The chain is built from TRBV11-2 and TRBJ2-7, with TRBD1 matching 8 bases. CDR1 SGHAT and CDR2 FQNNGV come from the germline V gene. The CDR3 spans 12 residues. Losses at the gene ends were 5 bases for V and 6 bases for J; bases not matched to a gene: 3. The CDR3 sequence is CASSVRGPEQYF. The CDR3, as DNA: TGTGCCAGCAGCGTCAGGGGGCCCGAGCAGTACTTC.

The chain carries TRBV29-1 and TRBJ2-1; D may match TRBD1 or TRBD2 (6 bases each). The CDR3 extends over 15 amino acids. Between the trimmed V and J ends, which lost 1 base and 2 bases, there was a span of 12 bases. Germline assignment: CDR1 SQVTM and CDR2 ANQGSEA. The CDR3 region is CSVEAPGGAYNEQFF. The CDR3 coding sequence is TGCAGCGTTGAAGCCCCCGGGGGCGCCTACAATGAGCAGTTCTTC.

This clonotype was observed a handful of times. The genes are TRBV20-1 and TRBJ2-7, with D perhaps TRBD1 (5 bases). CDR1 and CDR2 from the germline V gene are DFQATT and SNEGSKA (reference sequence). This CDR3 has 13 amino acids. Trimming cost V 0 bases and J 7 bases, with 13 bases left between them. The DNA for the CDR3 is TGCAGTGCTAGAGATCTCAGGGATGGGGAGCAGTACTTC. It encodes CSARDLRDGEQYF.

This sequence joins TRBV9 and TRBJ2-3, with 7 bases lining up with TRBD1. Germline trimming cut 0 bases from V and 0 bases from J; bases unmatched to any gene: 10. The CDR3 is made up of 18 amino acids. Germline CDR1 is SGDLS and CDR2 is YYNGEE. In nucleotides, the CDR3 is TGTGCCAGCAGCGTAGCTACGGTGGGACAGTTTAGCACAGATACGCAGTATTTT. Its protein is CASSVATVGQFSTDTQYF.

Note on this clonotype: The junction differs from germline at one of its ends, possibly a read error. The chain has TRBV3-1 and TRBJ2-1, with 11 nucleotides matching TRBD1. The CDR3 has 15 residues. Germline CDR1 reads LGHDT; CDR2 reads YNNKEL (reference sequence). In nucleotides, the CDR3 is TGTGCCAGCAGCCCCCGGGACAGGGGGTACAATGGGCAGTTCTTC. Amino acids: CASSPRDRGYNGQFF.

This clonotype was seen at least ten times. The gene calls are TRBV3-1 and TRBJ2-7; 8 bases are shared with TRBD1. There are 14 residues in the CDR3. Germline CDR1 is LGHDT and CDR2 is YNNKEL (reference sequence). The V gene end was trimmed by 6 bases and the J gene end by 2 bases; junction bases not matched to a gene: 6. CDR3 region: CASRPGTGAYEQYF. As DNA, the CDR3 is TGTGCCAGCAGACCCGGGACAGGAGCCTACGAGCAGTACTTC.

This clonotype has ten or more counts. The V and J genes are TRBV24-1 and TRBJ2-1, with D maybe TRBD1 (5 bases). The germline CDR1 and CDR2 sequences are KGHDR and SFDVKD. This CDR3 comprises 18 residues. Trimming stripped 5 bases from V and 9 bases from J, with 28 bases between. CDR3 residues: CATSANSWGMATIPEQFF. The CDR3 coding sequence is TGTGCCACCAGTGCCAACTCGTGGGGCATGGCCACAATTCCTGAGCAGTTCTTC.

This clonotype has just a few counts. The V and J genes are TRBV5-6 and TRBJ2-2; D gene unclear. This CDR3 has 14 amino acids. Germline V lookup: CDR1 SGHDT, CDR2 YYEEEE. V was shortened by 0 bases and J by 3 bases, with 6 bases between the two germline ends. CDR3 residues: CASSLVGHTGELFF. CDR3 bases: TGTGCCAGCAGCTTGGTCGGACACACCGGGGAGCTGTTTTTT. The variable domain in full, with the rest retrieved from reference TRBV5-6 and TRBJ2-2, is DAGVTQSPTHLIKTRGQQVTLRCSPKSGHDTVSWYQQALGQGPQFIFQYYEEEERQRGNFPDRFSGHQFPNYSSELNVNALLLGDSALYLCASSLVGHTGELFFGEGSRLTVL.

The chain is built from TRBV4-3 and TRBJ2-7; 7 bases agree with TRBD2. CDR1 is LGHNA, CDR2 YSLEER, per germline. The CDR3 is made up of 15 amino acids. Losses at the gene ends were 0 bases for V and 1 base for J; bases not matched to a gene: 3. This CDR3 is CASSQEREDSYEQYF. CDR3 bases: TGCGCCAGCAGCCAAGAACGGGAGGATTCCTACGAGCAGTACTTC.

This chain connects TRBV15 to TRBJ2-3; 9 bases fit TRBD1. Germline-derived CDR1 and CDR2 are LNHNV and YYDKDF (reference sequence). J lost 4 bases, V lost 0 bases, and 5 bases had no gene match. CDR3 size: 16 residues. The CDR3 coding sequence is TGTGCCACCAGCAGAGATCCGGGACAGGGTCCAGATACGCAGTATTTT. This gives the protein CATSRDPGQGPDTQYF.

This clonotype has only a few counts. The rearrangement joins TRBV5-1 to TRBJ2-7; possibly TRBD2 for D (7 bases). CDR3 length: 15 amino acids. Trimming took off 0 bases at V and 2 bases at J, with 12 bases between the two ends. CDR1 and CDR2 from the germline V gene are SGHRS and YFSETQ. In DNA form, the CDR3 reads TGCGCCAGCAGCTTGGCTGGCGGGGGCGCCTACGAGCAGTACTTC. It translates to CASSLAGGGAYEQYF.

The J gene is TRBJ1-2, the V gene TRBV29-1, with D unresolved. The CDR3 contains 11 residues. Trimming cost V 3 bases and J 4 bases, with 6 bases left between them. Germline V CDR1 and CDR2: SQVTM, ANQGSEA. The CDR3: CSVDPGYGYTF. CDR3 bases: TGCAGCGTTGACCCAGGCTATGGCTACACCTTC.

This sequence joins TRBV5-1 and TRBJ2-3, with 10 bases matching TRBD2. V lost 2 bases to trimming and J lost 8 bases; unmatched junction nucleotides: 5. Germline-derived CDR1 and CDR2 are SGHRS and YFSETQ. The CDR3 is 14 amino acids. The CDR3 spells CASSFGTSVSTQYF. The DNA for the CDR3 is TGCGCCAGCAGCTTCGGGACTAGCGTGAGTACGCAGTATTTT. Full variable domain (remainder filled in from reference TRBV5-1 and TRBJ2-3): KAGVTQTPRYLIKTRGQQVTLSCSPISGHRSVSWYQQTPGQGLQFLFEYFSETQRNKGNFPGRFSGRQFSNSRSEMNVSTLELGDSALYLCASSFGTSVSTQYFGPGTRLTVL.

This clonotype has ten or more counts. The chain combines TRBV12-3 or TRBV12-4 with TRBJ2-3, with a weak D call TRBD1 (5 bases). The length of the CDR3 is 11 residues. The V end lost 6 bases, the J end lost 8 bases, and 9 bases lay between the germline ends. CDR3 nucleotide sequence: TGTGCCAGCAGAGGGGTGGGTACGCAGTATTTT. It encodes CASRGVGTQYF.

The chain recombines TRBV24-1 with TRBJ2-5; D not certain. Between the trimmed V and J ends, which lost 1 base and 2 bases, there was a span of 10 bases. The CDR3 contains 15 residues. Germline CDR1 is KGHDR and CDR2 is SFDVKD. This CDR3 reads CATSDFSDLQETQYF. CDR3 bases: TGTGCCACCAGTGATTTTTCGGACCTACAAGAGACCCAGTACTTC.

The V call is TRBV20-1, the J call TRBJ2-3; D is uncertain. The CDR3 spans 11 residues. With 7 bases removed from V and 2 bases from J, the gap between germline ends came to 7 bases. The V gene's germline CDR1 is DFQATT and CDR2 SNEGSKA (reference sequence). CDR3: CSGYSTDTQYF. In DNA form, the CDR3 reads TGCAGTGGCTACTCCACAGATACGCAGTATTTT.

This clonotype was detected ten times or more. The V call is TRBV7-9, the J call TRBJ1-2, with 7 bases lining up with TRBD1. The CDR3 spans 15 residues. CDR1 and CDR2 from the germline V gene are SEHNR and FQNEAQ (reference sequence). Germline trimming cut 4 bases from V and 0 bases from J; bases unmatched to any gene: 5. CDR3 coding DNA: TGTGCCAGCAGCTCTCCGGGACAGTCTAACTATGGCTACACCTTC. The encoded protein is CASSSPGQSNYGYTF.

This clonotype was observed at least ten times. The rearrangement links TRBV14 to TRBJ2-7; no definite D call. CDR1 and CDR2 from the germline V gene are SGHDN and FVKESK. This CDR3 comprises 13 residues. The ends were cut back, 4 bases at V and 3 bases at J, with 10 bases in the middle. CDR3 residues: CASSPYRRYEQYF. The DNA for the CDR3 is TGTGCCAGCAGCCCCTACCGCCGCTACGAGCAGTACTTC.

This clonotype turned up a few times. The chain joins TRBV11-1 to TRBJ2-6; D is unclear. CDR1 and CDR2 (germline): SGHAT, FQDESV (reference sequence). CDR3 length: 18 amino acids. Deletions cut 5 bases from V and 0 bases from J, with 17 bases between. Written as DNA, the CDR3 is TGTGCCAGCAGCCCACCTACCCGGCTGAGCTCTGGGGCCAACGTCCTGACTTTC. Amino acid sequence: CASSPPTRLSSGANVLTF. Looking up the rest from reference TRBV11-1 and TRBJ2-6 gives the full variable domain: EAEVAQSPRYKITEKSQAVAFWCDPISGHATLYWYRQILGQGPELLVQFQDESVVDDSQLPKDRFSAERLKGVDSTLKIQPAELGDSAMYLCASSPPTRLSSGANVLTFGAGSRLTVL.

Many counts were recorded for this clonotype. The rearrangement joins TRBV7-3 to TRBJ2-2; no reliable D call. Trimming took off 0 bases at V and 6 bases at J, with 8 bases between the two ends. Germline lookup yields CDR1 SGHTA and CDR2 FQGTGA. The CDR3 consists of 14 residues. The CDR3 bases are TGTGCCAGCAGCTTAACTCTAGAGGCCGGGGAGCTGTTTTTT. Encoded protein: CASSLTLEAGELFF. Looking up the rest from reference TRBV7-3 and TRBJ2-2 gives the full variable domain: GAGVSQTPSNKVTEKGKYVELRCDPISGHTALYWYRQSLGQGPEFLIYFQGTGAADDSGLPNDRFFAVRPEGSVSTLKIQRTERGDSAVYLCASSLTLEAGELFFGEGSRLTVL.

V usage is TRBV27 and J usage is TRBJ2-2, with D possibly TRBD2 on 5 matching bases. The V end lost 2 bases, the J end lost 3 bases, and 7 bases lay between the germline ends. CDR3 length equals 14 residues. CDR1 is MNHEY, CDR2 SMNVEV, per germline (reference sequence). CDR3 protein: CASSLSGYTGELFF. The CDR3 DNA reads TGTGCCAGCAGTTTAAGCGGATACACCGGGGAGCTGTTTTTT.

This clonotype was observed at least ten times. The rearrangement joins TRBV4-1 to TRBJ2-4, with 7 bases matching TRBD2. With 0 bases clipped from V and 7 bases from J, the junction kept 6 bases outside the gene matches. The CDR3 has 15 residues. Germline loops: CDR1 MGHRA, CDR2 YSYEKL. The DNA for the CDR3 is TGCGCCAGCAGCCAAGAGAAAAGCGGGATTAACATTCAGTACTTC. Translating it yields CASSQEKSGINIQYF.

The chain links TRBV4-1 to TRBJ2-1, with 8 bases matching TRBD1. This CDR3 comprises 15 residues. Germline V CDR1 and CDR2: MGHRA, YSYEKL. V lost 4 bases to trimming and J lost 5 bases; unmatched junction nucleotides: 7. CDR3 amino acids: CASSLTGTGNNEQFF. The CDR3 nucleotides read TGCGCCAGCAGCCTCACCGGGACAGGAAACAATGAGCAGTTCTTC.

This clonotype has ten or more counts. V and J are TRBV29-1 and TRBJ2-2, with 7 bases lining up with TRBD1. The CDR3 runs to 16 residues. Trimming removed 4 bases from V and 4 bases from J; junction bases left unmatched: 12. CDR1 SQVTM and CDR2 ANQGSEA come from the germline V gene. CDR3 DNA: TGCAGCGTTGTGGGTGATGAGGGGGCAAGCACCGGGGAGCTGTTTTTT. Encoded protein: CSVVGDEGASTGELFF.